Listed here are 5 T cell receptor beta chains from one sample, sequenced in a study of T cell repertoires in cytomegalovirus infection. No antigen has been assigned to these receptors. TCRdb itself ran the reads through MiXCR, one entry per CDR3 protein. This repertoire shows around 540,000 distinct CDR3 sequences, about 33% found once; its top ten account for around a sixth. The starting material was cultured PBMCs, obtained from culture after CMV antigen stimulation. These receptors all come from a human donor in good health (CMV status not recorded). Some clones in this sample may be carry-over from other donors' samples.

The rearrangement joins TRBV12-3 or TRBV12-4 to TRBJ1-1; TRBD1 agrees at 9 bases. There are 14 residues in the CDR3. Trimming at V came to 5 bases and at J to 6 bases, leaving 7 bases not matched to a gene. Here the CDR3 reads CASSRTGVGSEAFF. CDR3 bases: TGTGCCAGCAGTAGGACAGGGGTAGGGTCTGAAGCTTTCTTT.

The J gene is TRBJ2-1, the V gene TRBV29-1, with D possibly matching TRBD2 (6 bases). Trimming stripped 0 bases from V and 4 bases from J, with 7 bases between. Germline V lookup: CDR1 SQVTM, CDR2 ANQGSEA. The CDR3 is 13 amino acids. The CDR3 DNA is TGCAGCGTTGAAGATGGAGGGTACAATGAGCAGTTCTTC. Translated: CSVEDGGYNEQFF.

This clonotype was counted between two and nine times. This chain connects TRBV28 to TRBJ1-6; unclear D gene. The CDR3 runs to 15 residues. Trimming left V 7 bases short and J 3 bases short, with 13 bases between. In germline, CDR1 is MDHEN, CDR2 SYDVKM. The CDR3: CASIGQNLYNSPLHF. The CDR3 nucleotides read TGTGCCAGCATAGGGCAAAACCTCTATAATTCACCCCTCCACTTT.

This clonotype was seen a handful of times. The rearrangement joins TRBV7-9 to TRBJ2-7, with D perhaps matching TRBD2 (6 bases). In germline, CDR1 is SEHNR, CDR2 FQNEAQ (reference sequence). Trimming took off 4 bases at V and 3 bases at J, with 10 bases between the two ends. This CDR3 has 13 residues. The DNA of the CDR3 is TGTGCCAGCAGCTGGAGGGACGGCTACGAGCAGTACTTC. Residues: CASSWRDGYEQYF. Together with reference TRBV7-9 and TRBJ2-7, the CDR3 gives the full variable domain: DTGVSQNPRHKITKRGQNVTFRCDPISEHNRLYWYRQTLGQGPEFLTYFQNEAQLEKSRLLSDRFSAERPKGSFSTLEIQRTEQGDSAMYLCASSWRDGYEQYFGPGTRLTVT.

The chain recombines TRBV24-1 with TRBJ2-2; D is possibly TRBD1 (5 bases). The ends were cut back, 1 base at V and 3 bases at J, with 5 bases in the middle. The CDR3 covers 14 residues. From germline, CDR1 is KGHDR and CDR2 SFDVKD. CDR3 sequence reads: CATSDFRDTGELFF. The DNA for the CDR3 is TGTGCCACCAGTGATTTCAGGGACACCGGGGAGCTGTTTTTT.